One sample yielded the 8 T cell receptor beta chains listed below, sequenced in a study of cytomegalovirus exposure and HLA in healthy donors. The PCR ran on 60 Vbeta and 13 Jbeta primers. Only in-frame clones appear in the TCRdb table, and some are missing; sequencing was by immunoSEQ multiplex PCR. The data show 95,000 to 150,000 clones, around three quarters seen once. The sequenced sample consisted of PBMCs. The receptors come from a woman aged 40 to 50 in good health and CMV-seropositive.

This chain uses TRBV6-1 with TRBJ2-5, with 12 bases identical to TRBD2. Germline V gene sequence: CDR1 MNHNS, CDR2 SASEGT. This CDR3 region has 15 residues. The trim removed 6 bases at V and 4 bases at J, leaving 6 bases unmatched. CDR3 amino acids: CASSSTSGRGETQYF. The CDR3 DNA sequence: TGTGCCAGCAGCTCGACTAGCGGGAGAGGAGAGACCCAGTACTTC.

The CDR3 region has the DNA TGTGCCACCAGCGGTGATGGAGGGGGCCCATTCCAAGAGACCCAGTACTTC. It translates to CATSGDGGGPFQETQYF. The chain recombines TRBV15 with TRBJ2-5; D possibly corresponds to TRBD1 (7 bases). The CDR3 loop spans 17 amino acids. The V end lost 5 bases, the J end lost 1 base, and 20 bases lay between the germline ends. Germline CDR1 reads LNHNV; CDR2 reads YYDKDF (reference sequence).

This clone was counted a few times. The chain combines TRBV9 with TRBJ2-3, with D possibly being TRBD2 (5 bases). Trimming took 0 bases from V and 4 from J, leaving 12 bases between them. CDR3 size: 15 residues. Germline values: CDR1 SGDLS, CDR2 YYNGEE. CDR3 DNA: TGTGCCAGCAGCGTAGGGCCGGGGAACGCAGATACGCAGTATTTT. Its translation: CASSVGPGNADTQYF.

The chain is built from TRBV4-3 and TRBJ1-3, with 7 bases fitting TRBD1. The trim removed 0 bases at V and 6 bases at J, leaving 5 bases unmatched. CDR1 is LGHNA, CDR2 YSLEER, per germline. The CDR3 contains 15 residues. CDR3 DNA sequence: TGCGCCAGCAGCCAAGAGGAACAGGGGCTAAACACCATATATTTT. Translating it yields CASSQEEQGLNTIYF.

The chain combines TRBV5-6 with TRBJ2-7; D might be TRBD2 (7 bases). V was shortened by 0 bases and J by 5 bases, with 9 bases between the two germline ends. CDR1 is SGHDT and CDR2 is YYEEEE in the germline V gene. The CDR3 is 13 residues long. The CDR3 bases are TGTGCCAGCAGCTTGGCGGGGGGCAACGAGCAGTACTTC. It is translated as CASSLAGGNEQYF.

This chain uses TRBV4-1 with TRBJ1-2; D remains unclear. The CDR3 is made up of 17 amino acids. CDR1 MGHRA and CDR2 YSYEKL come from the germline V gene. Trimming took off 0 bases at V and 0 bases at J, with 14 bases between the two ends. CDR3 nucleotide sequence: TGCGCCAGCAGCCAAGAACGGGATCTCTTAGCTAACTATGGCTACACCTTC. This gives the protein CASSQERDLLANYGYTF.

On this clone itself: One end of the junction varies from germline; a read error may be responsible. CDR3 DNA sequence: TGTGCCAGCAGTTTAGGGCTATCGACAGGACCTAAATTC. Translation: CASSLGLSTGPKF. The J gene is TRBJ2-7, the V gene TRBV28, with D possibly TRBD1 on 6 matching bases. The CDR3 covers 13 residues. CDR1 is MDHEN, CDR2 SYDVKM, per germline.

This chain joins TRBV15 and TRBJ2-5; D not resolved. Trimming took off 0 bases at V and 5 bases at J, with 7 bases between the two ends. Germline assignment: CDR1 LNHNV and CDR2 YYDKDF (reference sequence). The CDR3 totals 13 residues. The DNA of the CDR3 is TGTGCCACCAGCAGAGATCAGGCGGAGACCCAGTACTTC. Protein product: CATSRDQAETQYF.